These T cell receptor beta chains were read from a single sample in a study of CD8+ T cells in alopecia areata. Libraries were prepared by immunoSEQ multiplex PCR; TCRdb keeps only in-frame clonotypes and omits some of them. Of about 210,000 clones in the sample, around two fifths are singletons; the top ten hold 0.48%. Sequencing was performed on CD4+ T cells sorted from blood, taken at approximately week 30, from a patient treated with tofacitinib. The source of these receptors is a human donor with alopecia areata. The CDR3 runs from the conserved cysteine through the conserved F or W. The order of the fields is clone size, CDR3 length, J gene, V gene, D gene, CDR3 protein, CDR3 DNA. D genes are given only for firm matches. Size values are once, few and many counts, or a class for expanded clones, and some rows have none.

clone_size: .
cdr3_length: 14
j_call: TRBJ1-4
v_call: TRBV19
d_call: TRBD1
cdr3_aa: CASSMGQGSGKLFF
cdr3_nt: TGTGCCAGTAGTATGGGACAGGGTTCGGGAAAACTGTTTTTT

clone_size: few
cdr3_length: 13
j_call: TRBJ1-5
v_call: TRBV29-1
d_call: .
cdr3_aa: CSVEGGDGQPQHF
cdr3_nt: TGCAGCGTTGAGGGAGGGGATGGTCAGCCCCAGCATTTT

clone_size: many
cdr3_length: 15
j_call: TRBJ2-4
v_call: TRBV7-6
d_call: TRBD1
cdr3_aa: CASSPNGQGKNIQYF
cdr3_nt: TGTGCCAGCAGCCCGAATGGACAGGGTAAAAACATTCAGTACTTC

clone_size: .
cdr3_length: 12
j_call: TRBJ2-6
v_call: TRBV30
d_call: .
cdr3_aa: CAWWIGANVLTF
cdr3_nt: TGTGCCTGGTGGATTGGGGCCAACGTCCTGACTTTC

clone_size: few
cdr3_length: 15
j_call: TRBJ2-3
v_call: TRBV6-5
d_call: .
cdr3_aa: CASSYQGLYTDTQYF
cdr3_nt: TGTGCCAGCAGTTACCAGGGATTATACACAGATACGCAGTATTTT

clone_size: .
cdr3_length: 14
j_call: TRBJ1-2
v_call: TRBV6-5
d_call: .
cdr3_aa: CASRRTAANYGYTF
cdr3_nt: TGTGCCAGCAGGAGGACAGCAGCTAACTATGGCTACACCTTC

clone_size: few
cdr3_length: 10
j_call: TRBJ2-7
v_call: TRBV29-1
d_call: .
cdr3_aa: CSRTFYEQYF
cdr3_nt: TGCAGCAGAACGTTCTACGAGCAGTACTTC

clone_size: .
cdr3_length: 14
j_call: TRBJ2-7
v_call: TRBV6-5
d_call: .
cdr3_aa: CASSSPRGPYEQYF
cdr3_nt: TGTGCCAGCAGTTCCCCACGGGGTCCCTACGAGCAGTACTTC

clone_size: .
cdr3_length: 16
j_call: TRBJ2-2
v_call: TRBV5-6
d_call: .
cdr3_aa: CASSLRRQGDTGELFF
cdr3_nt: TGTGCCAGCAGCTTGCGGCGGCAGGGAGACACCGGGGAGCTGTTTTTT

clone_size: .
cdr3_length: 14
j_call: TRBJ2-7
v_call: TRBV11-2
d_call: .
cdr3_aa: CASSQTDANYEQYF
cdr3_nt: TGTGCCAGCAGCCAAACGGACGCGAACTACGAGCAGTACTTC

clone_size: .
cdr3_length: 14
j_call: TRBJ2-5
v_call: TRBV30
d_call: .
cdr3_aa: CAWRDRPPRATQYF
cdr3_nt: TGTGCCTGGAGAGATAGACCACCCCGGGCAACCCAGTACTTC

clone_size: few
cdr3_length: 13
j_call: TRBJ1-1
v_call: TRBV29-1
d_call: .
cdr3_aa: CSVRPLYNTEAFF
cdr3_nt: TGCAGCGTTCGCCCCCTGTACAACACTGAAGCTTTCTTT

clone_size: few
cdr3_length: 16
j_call: TRBJ2-7
v_call: TRBV9
d_call: TRBD2
cdr3_aa: CASSVGTSGHSYEQYF
cdr3_nt: TGTGCCAGCAGCGTTGGGACTAGCGGGCACTCCTACGAGCAGTACTTC

clone_size: .
cdr3_length: 16
j_call: TRBJ2-7
v_call: TRBV7-9
d_call: TRBD2
cdr3_aa: CASSLSKLATFGEQYF
cdr3_nt: TGTGCCAGCAGCTTAAGTAAACTAGCGACCTTCGGCGAGCAGTACTTC

clone_size: many
cdr3_length: 14
j_call: TRBJ1-4
v_call: TRBV18
d_call: .
cdr3_aa: CASSSGSRIGKLFF
cdr3_nt: TGTGCCAGCTCATCCGGGTCAAGAATCGGAAAACTGTTTTTT

clone_size: few
cdr3_length: 13
j_call: TRBJ1-1
v_call: TRBV30
d_call: .
cdr3_aa: CAWRGGPGTEAFF
cdr3_nt: TGTGCCTGGAGGGGAGGGCCTGGAACTGAAGCTTTCTTT

clone_size: .
cdr3_length: 13
j_call: TRBJ1-5
v_call: TRBV2
d_call: .
cdr3_aa: CASRRDSNQPQHF
cdr3_nt: TGTGCCAGCAGGAGGGATAGCAATCAGCCCCAGCATTTT

clone_size: .
cdr3_length: 13
j_call: TRBJ2-4
v_call: TRBV7-8
d_call: .
cdr3_aa: CASSFSGRNIQYF
cdr3_nt: TGTGCCAGCAGCTTTTCGGGTCGGAACATTCAGTACTTC

clone_size: few
cdr3_length: 16
j_call: TRBJ2-7
v_call: TRBV19
d_call: TRBD2
cdr3_aa: CASSIELAGGPYEQYF
cdr3_nt: TGTGCCAGTAGTATAGAACTAGCGGGGGGGCCCTACGAGCAGTACTTC

clone_size: .
cdr3_length: 14
j_call: TRBJ1-2
v_call: TRBV10-3
d_call: .
cdr3_aa: CAISELSGDYGYTF
cdr3_nt: TGTGCCATCAGTGAGTTGTCGGGGGACTATGGCTACACCTTC

clone_size: few
cdr3_length: 13
j_call: TRBJ1-1
v_call: TRBV7-2
d_call: .
cdr3_aa: CASRQTAGTEAFF
cdr3_nt: TGTGCCAGCAGACAGACAGCGGGTACTGAAGCTTTCTTT

clone_size: .
cdr3_length: 14
j_call: TRBJ2-3
v_call: TRBV29-1
d_call: TRBD1
cdr3_aa: CSAWDRGDVDTQYF
cdr3_nt: TGCAGCGCTTGGGACAGGGGAGACGTAGATACGCAGTATTTT

clone_size: .
cdr3_length: 15
j_call: TRBJ1-5
v_call: TRBV30
d_call: .
cdr3_aa: CAWSGRGPDNQPQHF
cdr3_nt: TGTGCCTGGAGTGGTCGAGGGCCCGACAATCAGCCCCAGCATTTT

clone_size: .
cdr3_length: 13
j_call: TRBJ1-2
v_call: TRBV19
d_call: TRBD1
cdr3_aa: CASGDRSNYGYTF
cdr3_nt: TGTGCCAGTGGGGACAGATCTAACTATGGCTACACCTTC

clone_size: few
cdr3_length: 11
j_call: TRBJ2-5
v_call: TRBV18
d_call: .
cdr3_aa: CASSPQETQYF
cdr3_nt: TGTGCCAGCTCACCTCAAGAGACCCAGTACTTC

clone_size: .
cdr3_length: 15
j_call: TRBJ1-5
v_call: TRBV6-5
d_call: .
cdr3_aa: CASSRMGNSNQPQHF
cdr3_nt: TGTGCCAGCAGCCGGATGGGGAATAGCAATCAGCCCCAGCATTTT

clone_size: .
cdr3_length: 15
j_call: TRBJ2-4
v_call: TRBV7-9
d_call: TRBD1
cdr3_aa: CASSLARDRVNIQYF
cdr3_nt: TGTGCCAGCAGCTTGGCCCGGGACAGGGTGAACATTCAGTACTTC

clone_size: .
cdr3_length: 14
j_call: TRBJ2-7
v_call: TRBV6-1
d_call: TRBD2
cdr3_aa: CASMKLAGNYEQYF
cdr3_nt: TGTGCCAGCATGAAACTAGCGGGGAACTACGAGCAGTACTTC

clone_size: many
cdr3_length: 11
j_call: TRBJ2-1
v_call: TRBV27
d_call: .
cdr3_aa: CASFTGGEQFF
cdr3_nt: TGTGCCAGCTTCACCGGGGGTGAGCAGTTCTTC

clone_size: .
cdr3_length: 13
j_call: TRBJ2-7
v_call: TRBV30
d_call: .
cdr3_aa: CAWRFGAGDEQYF
cdr3_nt: TGTGCCTGGAGATTTGGGGCTGGGGACGAGCAGTACTTC

clone_size: few
cdr3_length: 18
j_call: TRBJ2-2
v_call: TRBV14
d_call: TRBD2
cdr3_aa: CASSQRPGLARNTGELFF
cdr3_nt: TGTGCCAGCAGCCAAAGACCCGGACTAGCGCGAAACACCGGGGAGCTGTTTTTT

clone_size: .
cdr3_length: 14
j_call: TRBJ1-2
v_call: TRBV6-1
d_call: .
cdr3_aa: CASSERLGGYGYTF
cdr3_nt: TGTGCCAGCAGTGAAAGGTTGGGGGGCTATGGCTACACCTTC

clone_size: .
cdr3_length: 12
j_call: TRBJ1-4
v_call: TRBV7-9
d_call: .
cdr3_aa: CASSFDLPKLFF
cdr3_nt: TGTGCCAGCAGCTTCGACCTCCCAAAACTGTTTTTT

clone_size: .
cdr3_length: 16
j_call: TRBJ2-2
v_call: TRBV9
d_call: .
cdr3_aa: CASSVASGLRAGELFF
cdr3_nt: TGTGCCAGCAGCGTAGCTTCGGGCCTAAGGGCCGGGGAGCTGTTTTTT

clone_size: .
cdr3_length: 14
j_call: TRBJ1-1
v_call: TRBV5-4
d_call: TRBD1
cdr3_aa: CASSLQGMNTEAFF
cdr3_nt: TGTGCCAGCAGCTTACAGGGGATGAACACTGAAGCTTTCTTT

clone_size: .
cdr3_length: 12
j_call: TRBJ1-1
v_call: TRBV7-3
d_call: .
cdr3_aa: CASSRPGQEAFF
cdr3_nt: TGCGCCAGCAGCCGACCGGGACAAGAAGCTTTCTTT

clone_size: .
cdr3_length: 14
j_call: TRBJ2-5
v_call: TRBV5-1
d_call: .
cdr3_aa: CASSLPAGVETQYF
cdr3_nt: TGCGCCAGCAGCCTCCCGGCAGGGGTGGAGACCCAGTACTTC

clone_size: few
cdr3_length: 13
j_call: TRBJ2-3
v_call: TRBV29-1
d_call: TRBD1
cdr3_aa: CSLSQGGTDTQYF
cdr3_nt: TGCAGCCTATCCCAGGGGGGCACAGATACGCAGTATTTT

clone_size: .
cdr3_length: 11
j_call: TRBJ1-4
v_call: TRBV6-5
d_call: .
cdr3_aa: CASGPREKLFF
cdr3_nt: TGTGCCAGCGGGCCGCGCGAAAAACTGTTTTTT

clone_size: .
cdr3_length: 13
j_call: TRBJ1-5
v_call: TRBV19
d_call: TRBD1
cdr3_aa: CASADRANQPQHF
cdr3_nt: TGTGCCAGCGCTGACAGGGCAAATCAGCCCCAGCATTTT

clone_size: .
cdr3_length: 14
j_call: TRBJ2-7
v_call: TRBV6-6
d_call: .
cdr3_aa: CASSLRDAAYEQYF
cdr3_nt: TGTGCCAGCAGTCTCCGGGACGCAGCCTACGAGCAGTACTTC

clone_size: .
cdr3_length: 15
j_call: TRBJ2-7
v_call: TRBV5-1
d_call: .
cdr3_aa: CASSLTPILTYEQYF
cdr3_nt: TGCGCCAGCAGCTTAACCCCAATACTAACCTACGAGCAGTACTTC